Sequencing of this TCR beta chain was carried out in a study of vaccination effects on CD4 cells after COVID-19. ViraFEST used viral peptide pools to expand antigen-specific CD4+ T cells before sequencing. Following 10 days of culture, CD4+ T cells were isolated. Half-medium changes using IL-2 medium occurred on days 3 and 7. This clone showed up just a few times. The antigen remains undetermined. Sequencing was performed with immunoSEQ multiplex PCR; in TCRdb, only in-frame clones are kept and a portion is missing. The table lists tens of thousands of clones, about 74% of them singletons. The CDR3 sequence is 13 residues long. Trimming left V 10 bases short and J 8 bases short, with 20 bases between. Germline V gene data show CDR1 as MDHEN and CDR2 as SYDVKM.

The sequence came from a human donor who received a COVID-19 vaccine. The sequencing used CD4+ T cells from PBMCs cultured with HCoV-229E spike peptides, collected before COVID-19 vaccination. The chain carries TRBV28 and TRBJ1-2; D may be TRBD1 (5 bases). The CDR3 nucleotides read TGTGCCACGGGGGGGAAACAGGCTCGAGGCTACACCTTC. It is translated as CATGGKQARGYTF.